These T cell receptor beta chains were read from a single sample in a study of blood T cell repertoires in COVID-19. Measured with immunoSEQ multiplex PCR; TCRdb has only the in-frame clones, and not every one. The top ten clones hold 10% of a sample with some 100,000 clones, around 86% of them seen once. Source material: peripheral blood. The receptors shown here come from a man aged 50 to 60 with acute or convalescent COVID-19. Both conserved end residues are part of each CDR3. The D gene is left open where the match is weak. Size is stated for part of the rows, as once, few or many counts, or as a class when the clone is expanded.

CDR3 length: 12
clone size: -
J gene: TRBJ1-1
V gene: TRBV27
D gene: -
CDR3 protein: CACGRLNTEAFF
CDR3 DNA: TGTGCCTGTGGCAGGCTGAACACTGAAGCTTTCTTT

CDR3 length: 18
clone size: -
J gene: TRBJ1-1
V gene: TRBV4-1
D gene: -
CDR3 protein: CASSQPQILQYPGTEAFF
CDR3 DNA: TGCGCCAGCAGCCAACCGCAAATCTTACAATACCCGGGCACTGAAGCTTTCTTT

CDR3 length: 17
clone size: -
J gene: TRBJ2-7
V gene: TRBV9
D gene: TRBD2
CDR3 protein: CASSVGPGTSGSYEQYF
CDR3 DNA: TGTGCCAGCAGCGTAGGTCCCGGGACTAGCGGGAGTTACGAGCAGTACTTC

CDR3 length: 16
clone size: -
J gene: TRBJ2-3
V gene: TRBV2
D gene: -
CDR3 protein: CASSENQGLDTDTQYF
CDR3 DNA: TGTGCCAGCAGTGAAAACCAGGGCTTGGACACAGATACGCAGTATTTT

CDR3 length: 16
clone size: -
J gene: TRBJ2-5
V gene: TRBV13
D gene: TRBD2
CDR3 protein: CASSPYGGGPGETQYF
CDR3 DNA: TGTGCCAGCAGCCCTTACGGGGGAGGGCCCGGGGAGACCCAGTACTTC

CDR3 length: 18
clone size: -
J gene: TRBJ1-3
V gene: TRBV18
D gene: TRBD1
CDR3 protein: CASSPLGGQGPTGNTIYF
CDR3 DNA: TGTGCCAGCTCACCACTAGGAGGACAGGGGCCAACCGGAAACACCATATATTTT

CDR3 length: 15
clone size: -
J gene: TRBJ2-7
V gene: TRBV7-9
D gene: TRBD2
CDR3 protein: CASSLQSGATYEQYF
CDR3 DNA: TGTGCCAGCAGCTTACAGAGCGGGGCTACCTACGAGCAGTACTTC

CDR3 length: 16
clone size: -
J gene: TRBJ2-7
V gene: TRBV4-1
D gene: TRBD1
CDR3 protein: CASSQDPGQGTYEQYF
CDR3 DNA: TGCGCCAGCAGCCAAGATCCGGGACAGGGGACCTACGAGCAGTACTTC

CDR3 length: 15
clone size: -
J gene: TRBJ2-7
V gene: TRBV5-6
D gene: TRBD2
CDR3 protein: CASSGGLAAAYEQYF
CDR3 DNA: TGTGCCAGCAGCGGGGGACTAGCGGCAGCCTACGAGCAGTACTTC

CDR3 length: 15
clone size: few
J gene: TRBJ1-2
V gene: TRBV5-1
D gene: TRBD1
CDR3 protein: CASSFGTGGGYGYTF
CDR3 DNA: TGCGCCAGCAGCTTCGGGACAGGGGGCGGCTATGGCTACACCTTC

CDR3 length: 14
clone size: -
J gene: TRBJ1-5
V gene: TRBV7-2
D gene: TRBD1
CDR3 protein: CASSLGQGPQPQHF
CDR3 DNA: TGTGCCAGCAGCTTGGGACAGGGGCCTCAGCCCCAGCATTTT

CDR3 length: 15
clone size: -
J gene: TRBJ1-6
V gene: TRBV3-1/TRBV3-2
D gene: TRBD1
CDR3 protein: CASSFRDRDGSPLHF
CDR3 DNA: TGTGCCAGCAGCTTCCGGGACAGGGACGGTTCACCCCTCCACTTT

CDR3 length: 15
clone size: -
J gene: TRBJ1-2
V gene: TRBV6-9
D gene: -
CDR3 protein: CASPRIRDTHYGYTF
CDR3 DNA: TGTGCCAGTCCGCGAATTCGGGATACTCACTATGGCTACACCTTC

CDR3 length: 15
clone size: -
J gene: TRBJ2-7
V gene: TRBV14
D gene: TRBD2
CDR3 protein: CASSQDSGRLSQQYF
CDR3 DNA: TGTGCCAGCAGCCAAGACAGCGGGAGACTGAGCCAGCAGTACTTC

CDR3 length: 15
clone size: -
J gene: TRBJ1-1
V gene: TRBV12-5
D gene: -
CDR3 protein: CASGPDSAGGPKTFF
CDR3 DNA: TGTGCTAGTGGTCCCGATTCGGCCGGGGGTCCGAAAACTTTCTTT

CDR3 length: 14
clone size: -
J gene: TRBJ1-5
V gene: TRBV6-1
D gene: TRBD1
CDR3 protein: CASSEAQGGQPQHF
CDR3 DNA: TGTGCCAGCAGTGAAGCGCAGGGGGGACAGCCCCAGCATTTT

CDR3 length: 13
clone size: -
J gene: TRBJ2-1
V gene: TRBV2
D gene: TRBD2
CDR3 protein: CASGPGLYNEQFF
CDR3 DNA: TGTGCCAGCGGCCCGGGACTATACAATGAGCAGTTCTTC

CDR3 length: 14
clone size: -
J gene: TRBJ2-3
V gene: TRBV29-1
D gene: TRBD2
CDR3 protein: CSVVQTGGTDTQYF
CDR3 DNA: TGCAGCGTTGTTCAGACGGGAGGGACAGATACGCAGTATTTT

CDR3 length: 17
clone size: -
J gene: TRBJ2-6
V gene: TRBV5-1
D gene: TRBD1
CDR3 protein: CASSLTGAPSGANVLTF
CDR3 DNA: TGCGCCAGCAGCTTGACAGGGGCCCCCTCTGGGGCCAACGTCCTGACTTTC

CDR3 length: 14
clone size: -
J gene: TRBJ2-7
V gene: TRBV5-8
D gene: TRBD1
CDR3 protein: CASSTRTGGYEQYF
CDR3 DNA: TGTGCCAGCAGCACTAGGACAGGGGGATACGAGCAGTACTTC

CDR3 length: 13
clone size: -
J gene: TRBJ1-2
V gene: TRBV6-5
D gene: -
CDR3 protein: CASISTGLYGYTF
CDR3 DNA: TGTGCCAGCATTTCCACAGGACTATATGGCTACACCTTC

CDR3 length: 15
clone size: -
J gene: TRBJ2-2
V gene: TRBV11-1
D gene: -
CDR3 protein: CASSSTRSNTGELFF
CDR3 DNA: TGTGCCAGCAGCTCGACGAGGTCGAACACCGGGGAGCTGTTTTTT

CDR3 length: 14
clone size: -
J gene: TRBJ2-1
V gene: TRBV3-1/TRBV3-2
D gene: TRBD2
CDR3 protein: CASRSGSSYNEQFF
CDR3 DNA: TGTGCCAGCAGGAGCGGGAGCTCCTACAATGAGCAGTTCTTC

CDR3 length: 14
clone size: -
J gene: TRBJ2-3
V gene: TRBV7-9
D gene: TRBD2
CDR3 protein: CASSRSGSPDTQYF
CDR3 DNA: TGTGCCAGCAGCCGTAGCGGGAGCCCAGATACGCAGTATTTT

CDR3 length: 13
clone size: -
J gene: TRBJ2-2
V gene: TRBV5-4
D gene: -
CDR3 protein: CASSLGGTGELFF
CDR3 DNA: TGTGCCAGCAGCTTGGGCGGCACCGGGGAGCTGTTTTTT

CDR3 length: 16
clone size: -
J gene: TRBJ1-2
V gene: TRBV2
D gene: TRBD1
CDR3 protein: CASSLIRRQGKEGYTF
CDR3 DNA: TGTGCCAGCAGTCTTATACGGAGACAGGGGAAGGAGGGCTACACCTTC

CDR3 length: 18
clone size: -
J gene: TRBJ2-6
V gene: TRBV4-1
D gene: TRBD1
CDR3 protein: CASSQGPGQPTGANVLTF
CDR3 DNA: TGCGCCAGCAGCCAAGGGCCGGGACAGCCAACTGGGGCCAACGTCCTGACTTTC

CDR3 length: 16
clone size: -
J gene: TRBJ2-5
V gene: TRBV18
D gene: -
CDR3 protein: CASSPRGAVDQETQYF
CDR3 DNA: TGTGCCAGCTCACCACGGGGCGCAGTAGACCAAGAGACCCAGTACTTC

CDR3 length: 12
clone size: once
J gene: TRBJ1-2
V gene: TRBV19
D gene: -
CDR3 protein: CASSTGSAGYTF
CDR3 DNA: TGTGCCAGTTCCACAGGGAGCGCAGGCTACACCTTC

CDR3 length: 14
clone size: once
J gene: TRBJ1-2
V gene: TRBV30
D gene: TRBD1
CDR3 protein: CAWTQGALDYGYTF
CDR3 DNA: TGTGCCTGGACCCAGGGGGCTTTGGACTATGGCTACACCTTC

CDR3 length: 15
clone size: -
J gene: TRBJ1-5
V gene: TRBV6-5
D gene: TRBD1
CDR3 protein: CASNGDRASNQPQHF
CDR3 DNA: TGTGCCAGCAACGGGGACAGGGCTAGCAATCAGCCCCAGCATTTT

CDR3 length: 14
clone size: once
J gene: TRBJ1-1
V gene: TRBV5-6
D gene: TRBD1
CDR3 protein: CASSLGTGVTEAFF
CDR3 DNA: TGTGCCAGCAGCTTAGGAACAGGGGTAACTGAAGCTTTCTTT

CDR3 length: 14
clone size: once
J gene: TRBJ2-3
V gene: TRBV11-3
D gene: -
CDR3 protein: CASSLGVSGDTQYF
CDR3 DNA: TGTGCCAGCAGCTTAGGGGTTAGCGGAGATACGCAGTATTTT

CDR3 length: 16
clone size: -
J gene: TRBJ2-1
V gene: TRBV9
D gene: TRBD2
CDR3 protein: CASSSRASGSENEQFF
CDR3 DNA: TGTGCCAGCAGCTCAAGGGCAAGCGGGAGTGAGAATGAGCAGTTCTTC

CDR3 length: 15
clone size: -
J gene: TRBJ2-7
V gene: TRBV2
D gene: TRBD1
CDR3 protein: CASSEADRYTYEQYF
CDR3 DNA: TGTGCCAGCAGTGAAGCGGACAGGTACACGTACGAGCAGTACTTC

CDR3 length: 13
clone size: few
J gene: TRBJ1-2
V gene: TRBV11-2
D gene: -
CDR3 protein: CASAVDRTRGYTF
CDR3 DNA: TGTGCCAGCGCCGTAGACAGGACTCGTGGCTACACCTTC

CDR3 length: 14
clone size: few
J gene: TRBJ2-7
V gene: TRBV7-2
D gene: TRBD2
CDR3 protein: CASSLVREAYEQYF
CDR3 DNA: TGTGCCAGCAGCTTAGTACGGGAGGCCTACGAGCAGTACTTC

CDR3 length: 14
clone size: -
J gene: TRBJ1-1
V gene: TRBV2
D gene: -
CDR3 protein: CASTRQNIFTEAFF
CDR3 DNA: TGTGCCAGCACCAGACAGAATATATTCACTGAAGCTTTCTTT